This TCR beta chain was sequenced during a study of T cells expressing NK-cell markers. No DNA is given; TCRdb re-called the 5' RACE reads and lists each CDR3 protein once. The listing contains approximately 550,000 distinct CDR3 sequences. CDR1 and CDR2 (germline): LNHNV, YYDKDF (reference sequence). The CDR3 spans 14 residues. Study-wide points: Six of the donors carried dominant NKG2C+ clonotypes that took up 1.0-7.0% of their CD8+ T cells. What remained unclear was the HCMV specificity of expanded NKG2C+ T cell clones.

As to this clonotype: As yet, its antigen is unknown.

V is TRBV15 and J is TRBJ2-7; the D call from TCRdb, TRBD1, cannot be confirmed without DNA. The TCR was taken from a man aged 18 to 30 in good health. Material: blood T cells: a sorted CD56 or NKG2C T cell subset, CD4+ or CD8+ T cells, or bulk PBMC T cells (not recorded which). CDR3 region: CATSRGGASGEQYF. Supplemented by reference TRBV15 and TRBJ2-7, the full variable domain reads DAMVIQNPRYQVTQFGKPVTLSCSQTLNHNVMYWYQQKSSQAPKLLFHYYDKDFNNEADTPDNFQSRRPNTSFCFLDIRSPGLGDTAMYLCATSRGGASGEQYFGPGTRLTVT.